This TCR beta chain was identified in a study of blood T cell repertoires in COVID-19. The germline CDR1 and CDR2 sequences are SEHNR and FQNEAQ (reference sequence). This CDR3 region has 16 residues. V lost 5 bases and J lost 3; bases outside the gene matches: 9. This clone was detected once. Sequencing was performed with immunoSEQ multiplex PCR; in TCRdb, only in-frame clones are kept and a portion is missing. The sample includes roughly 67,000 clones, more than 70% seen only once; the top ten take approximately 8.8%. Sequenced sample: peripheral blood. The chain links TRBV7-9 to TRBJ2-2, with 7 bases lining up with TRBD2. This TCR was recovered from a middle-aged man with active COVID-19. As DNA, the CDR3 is TGTGCCAGCAGCCTAGATGGGAGGGGCTACACCGGGGAGCTGTTTTTT. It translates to CASSLDGRGYTGELFF. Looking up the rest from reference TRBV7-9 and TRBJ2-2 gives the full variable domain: DTGVSQNPRHKITKRGQNVTFRCDPISEHNRLYWYRQTLGQGPEFLTYFQNEAQLEKSRLLSDRFSAERPKGSFSTLEIQRTEQGDSAMYLCASSLDGRGYTGELFFGEGSRLTVL.